The following is a TCR beta chain sequence with its context. Synthetic TCR analog templates were spiked into all PCRs individually. Libraries were prepared by immunoSEQ multiplex PCR; TCRdb keeps only in-frame clonotypes and omits some of them. The table includes about 20,000 clones, 85% to 90% detected once. This CDR3 is built from 16 residues. Deletions cut 1 base from V and 2 bases from J, with 14 bases between. The V gene's germline CDR1 is SGHRS and CDR2 YFSETQ. The data were obtained in a study of PD-L1 blockade in urothelial cancer. Study context: Across blood samples, T cells had a median count of around 140,000.

This clonotype was sampled from a man in his fifties or sixties with urothelial cancer. The sample was PBMCs, taken around atezolizumab (anti-PD-L1) treatment. V is TRBV5-1 and J is TRBJ2-3; the D gene is possibly TRBD2 (5 bases). CDR3 residues: CASSLRAGRNTDTQYF. The CDR3 DNA follows: TGCGCCAGCAGCTTGAGGGCGGGCAGAAACACAGATACGCAGTATTTT. Together with reference TRBV5-1 and TRBJ2-3, the CDR3 gives the full variable domain: KAGVTQTPRYLIKTRGQQVTLSCSPISGHRSVSWYQQTPGQGLQFLFEYFSETQRNKGNFPGRFSGRQFSNSRSEMNVSTLELGDSALYLCASSLRAGRNTDTQYFGPGTRLTVL.